These 10 T cell receptor beta chains came from one sample sequenced in a study of OX40 agonist ivuxolimab in advanced cancers. Profiling relied on immunoSEQ multiplex PCR, and the TCRdb table lists in-frame clones only, not all of them. The sample has about 68,000 clones; over 75% are singletons. The sequencing used CD4+ or CD8+ T cells sorted from blood, collected in a trial of the OX40 agonist ivuxolimab. All receptors come from an adult with an advanced solid tumor such as melanoma, head and neck, liver or kidney cancer.

The chain combines TRBV6-6 with TRBJ2-3; D ambiguous. The CDR3 is 12 amino acids. Germline CDR1 reads MNHNY; CDR2 reads SVGAGI (reference sequence). V dropped 3 bases and J dropped 4 bases, with 5 bases sitting between them. DNA of the CDR3: TGTGCCAGCAGTTATAGGGCAGATACGCAGTATTTT. Protein product: CASSYRADTQYF.

This rearrangement joins TRBV9 to TRBJ1-4; tentative D call: TRBD1 (5 bases). V was clipped by 3 bases and J by 8 bases, with 17 bases between them. The CDR3 has 15 residues. Looked up from germline, CDR1 is SGDLS and CDR2 is YYNGEE. CDR3 in amino acids: CASSGDLSRHEKLFF. The CDR3 DNA follows: TGTGCCAGCAGCGGGGACTTAAGCCGGCACGAAAAACTGTTTTTT. Complete variable domain (other parts from reference TRBV9 and TRBJ1-4): DSGVTQTPKHLITATGQRVTLRCSPRSGDLSVYWYQQSLDQGLQFLIQYYNGEERAKGNILERFSAQQFPDLHSELNLSSLELGDSALYFCASSGDLSRHEKLFFGSGTQLSVL.

This clone is a singleton in its sample. This sequence joins TRBV5-1 and TRBJ1-5, with D possibly being TRBD1 (6 bases). The CDR3 length is 13 residues. V was trimmed by 2 bases and J by 5 bases, leaving 8 bases between them. The germline V gene encodes CDR1 SGHRS and CDR2 YFSETQ. This chain's CDR3 is CASSLNRDQPQHF. The CDR3 DNA is TGCGCCAGCAGCTTAAACAGGGATCAGCCCCAGCATTTT. The full variable domain, its missing parts supplied by reference TRBV5-1 and TRBJ1-5, is KAGVTQTPRYLIKTRGQQVTLSCSPISGHRSVSWYQQTPGQGLQFLFEYFSETQRNKGNFPGRFSGRQFSNSRSEMNVSTLELGDSALYLCASSLNRDQPQHFGDGTRLSIL.

Concerning this clone: At one end, the junction sequence differs from germline, possibly due to a read error. This sequence joins TRBV2 and TRBJ1-1, with a tentative D call TRBD1 (5 bases). Germline lookup yields CDR1 SNHLY and CDR2 FYNNEI. This CDR3 has 15 residues. Here the CDR3 reads CASSDLGTTNSEAFF. CDR3 sequence (DNA): TGTGCCAGCAGTGACTTAGGGACCACAAACAGTGAAGCTTTCTTT. Variable domain in full (rest from reference TRBV2 and TRBJ1-1): EPEVTQTPSHQVTQMGQEVILRCVPISNHLYFYWYRQILGQKVEFLVSFYNNEISEKSEIFDDQFSVERPDGSNFTLKIRSTKLEDSAMYFCASSDLGTTNSEAFFGQGTRLTVV.

This chain joins TRBV7-8 and TRBJ2-7, with a possible D match to TRBD2 (6 bases). Per germline, CDR1 SGHVS and CDR2 FQNEAQ. V was pared by 5 bases and J by 6 bases, with 14 bases between. This CDR3 contains 13 residues. The CDR3 here is CASSHASGGEQYF. Written as DNA, the CDR3 is TGTGCCAGCAGCCATGCCTCCGGGGGCGAGCAGTACTTC.

The chain links TRBV18 to TRBJ2-4; the D gene is possibly TRBD2 (6 bases). This CDR3 is 15 amino acids long. CDR1 KGHSH and CDR2 LQKENI come from the germline V gene. The ends were cut back, 5 bases at V and 1 base at J, with 12 bases in the middle. The CDR3 protein is CASSTYSGAKNIQYF. In DNA, the CDR3 is TGTGCCAGCTCAACTTACAGCGGGGCCAAAAACATTCAGTACTTC.

The chain combines TRBV4-2 with TRBJ1-1, with a possible D match to TRBD1 (5 bases). Germline-derived CDR1 and CDR2 are LGHNA and YNFKEQ. Trimming shortened V by 4 bases and J by 2 bases, and 11 bases separated the two germline ends. This CDR3 is built from 14 residues. CDR3 loop: CASSPKGDNTEAFF. The CDR3 bases are TGTGCCAGCAGCCCCAAAGGGGACAACACTGAAGCTTTCTTT.

The chain is built from TRBV11-3 and TRBJ1-5; D may be TRBD1 (5 bases). From germline, CDR1 is SGHNT and CDR2 YENEEA. The CDR3 has 15 amino acids. V was shortened by 6 bases and J by 2 bases, with 14 bases between the two germline ends. CDR3 bases: TGTGCCAGCAGACATGGAGACAGACGCAATCAGCCCCAGCATTTT. Encoded protein: CASRHGDRRNQPQHF.

V usage is TRBV9 and J usage is TRBJ2-3; TRBD1 aligns across 8 bases. CDR3 size: 16 residues. Germline assignment: CDR1 SGDLS and CDR2 YYNGEE. V lost 3 bases, J lost 6 bases, and 12 bases stayed unmatched. The CDR3 sequence: CASSEGAGGYRDTQYF. The CDR3 region has the DNA TGTGCCAGCAGCGAGGGGGCAGGGGGCTACAGGGATACGCAGTATTTT.

The sample holds a few counts of this clone. The rearrangement uses TRBV6-5 and TRBJ1-2; D remains ambiguous. Looked up from germline, CDR1 is MNHEY and CDR2 is SVGAGI. The CDR3 runs 14 residues. V shed 4 bases and J shed 1 base, with 10 bases lying between them. The CDR3 reads CASSSTRVNYGYTF. The CDR3, as DNA: TGTGCCAGCAGTTCTACTAGGGTTAACTATGGCTACACCTTC.